A selection of T cell receptor beta chains follows, all from one sample in a study of cytomegalovirus exposure and HLA in healthy donors. Profiled with immunoSEQ multiplex PCR; TCRdb holds only in-frame clones, not every one. The sample comprises around 150,000 clones, 64% of which are singletons, and 3% rests with the top ten. Sequencing used PBMCs. The receptors stem from a woman in her twenties or thirties in good health and CMV-seropositive. The CDR3 runs from the conserved cysteine through the conserved F or W.

v_call	j_call	cdr3_aa
TRBV30	TRBJ1-2	CAWSTTFPTGGYTF
TRBV11-3	TRBJ2-5	CASSPRRGQETQYF
TRBV27	TRBJ2-7	CASSLSIGRSFEQYF
TRBV2	TRBJ2-4	CASSVDRPRLYF
TRBV9	TRBJ2-3	CYKGSKEDTQYF
TRBV5-5	TRBJ2-6	CASSLWREPSGANVLTF
TRBV7-2	TRBJ1-4	CASSLVQATNEKLFF
TRBV7-8	TRBJ1-5	CASSLGVLVVSLNQPQHF
TRBV28	TRBJ1-5	CASKKTDSNQPQHF
TRBV28	TRBJ1-1	CASKLVGNTEAFF
TRBV11-2	TRBJ1-4	CASSLPPLLNEKLFF
TRBV15	TRBJ1-1	CATSRTRGTEAFF
TRBV5-1	TRBJ1-1	CASSWMTGLEAFF
TRBV5-4	TRBJ2-2	CASSAGQDTGELFF
TRBV5-6	TRBJ2-7	CASSLGSGQGWQYF
TRBV18	TRBJ1-1	CASSPQGFRLTEAFF
TRBV30	TRBJ2-5	CAWSGAGQETQYF
TRBV10-3	TRBJ1-2	CATQGTVVINYGYTF